This is a list of T cell receptor beta chains from one sample in a study of CD8 T cells in Susac syndrome. Via MiXCR, TCRdb re-called the immunoSEQ multiplex PCR reads, giving one row per CDR3 protein. The sample shows a few hundred thousand distinct CDR3 sequences, around 92% of them seen only once. Sequenced sample: CD4+ T cells from PBMCs. The origin of the receptors is a human donor with multiple sclerosis. CDR3s include the opening cysteine and the closing phenylalanine or tryptophan. Each record gives: D gene, V gene, J gene, clone size, CDR3 protein, CDR3 DNA. A D gene is named only where the DNA matches it firmly. The size entry is marked missing in some rows and otherwise reads once, few, many or a size class.

>.|TRBV27|TRBJ2-1|.
CASSFLGASYNEQFF
TGTGCCAGCAGTTTCCTCGGGGCTTCCTACAATGAGCAGTTCTTC
>.|TRBV7-6|TRBJ2-5|.
CASSMTIPSETQYF
TGTGCCAGCAGCATGACTATACCTTCGGAGACCCAGTACTTC
>.|TRBV20-1|TRBJ2-5|.
CSAAEGARQLKTQYF
TGCAGTGCCGCGGAGGGTGCGCGGCAGTTGAAGACCCAGTACTTC
>.|TRBV11-2|TRBJ1-2|.
CASSLTGGGFNYGYTF
TGTGCCAGCAGCTTGACAGGAGGGGGTTTTAACTATGGCTACACCTTC
>TRBD2|TRBV19|TRBJ2-3|.
CATKRGLAGEMVGTDTQYF
TGTGCCACCAAAAGGGGACTAGCGGGAGAAATGGTCGGCACAGATACGCAGTATTTT
>.|TRBV5-1|TRBJ1-5|.
CASSLEGIDHQPQHF
TGCGCCAGCAGCTTGGAGGGGATAGACCACCAGCCCCAGCATTTT
>.|TRBV30|TRBJ2-2|.
CAWSSEGAGELFF
TGTGCCTGGAGTTCGGAAGGGGCCGGGGAGCTGTTTTTT
>.|TRBV6-1|TRBJ2-4|.
CASSPPPIRGRDKNIQYF
TGTGCCAGCAGTCCACCCCCCATCAGGGGAAGGGACAAAAACATTCAGTACTTC
>.|TRBV7-2|TRBJ2-7|.
CASSARARGEQYF
TGTGCCAGCAGTGCCCGGGCTAGAGGCGAGCAGTACTTC
>.|TRBV11-2|TRBJ2-7|.
CASSPPGSNEQYF
TGTGCCAGCAGCCCCCCCGGGAGTAATGAGCAGTACTTC
>.|TRBV2|TRBJ2-2|.
CASRRGPTTNTGELFF
TGTGCCAGCAGACGCGGACCCACCACGAACACCGGGGAGCTGTTTTTT
>.|TRBV29-1|TRBJ2-7|.
CSVGPRGDEQYF
TGCAGCGTTGGTCCCAGGGGTGACGAGCAGTACTTC
>.|TRBV6-1|TRBJ2-5|.
CASTTGTGSYQETQYF
TGTGCCAGCACCACGGGCACAGGGTCCTACCAAGAGACCCAGTACTTC
>.|TRBV5-1|TRBJ1-1|.
CASSLGTMNTEAFF
TGCGCCAGCAGTCTCGGGACCATGAACACTGAAGCTTTCTTT
>.|TRBV6-6|TRBJ1-1|once
CASRSVLTGTEAFF
TGTGCCAGCAGGTCCGTTCTAACAGGTACTGAAGCTTTCTTT
>.|TRBV2|TRBJ1-2|.
CASSGSVRDYGYTF
TGTGCCAGCAGTGGATCAGTGCGAGACTATGGCTACACCTTC
>.|TRBV29-1|TRBJ2-7|.
CSVGRRGGGSPGTGLTYEQYF
TGCAGCGTTGGTCGTCGCGGGGGTGGGTCGCCGGGGACAGGACTAACCTACGAGCAGTACTTC
>.|TRBV5-4|TRBJ2-6|.
CASRGEGANVLTF
TGTGCCTCCCGGGGCGAGGGGGCCAACGTCCTGACTTTC
>TRBD1|TRBV4-2|TRBJ2-5|.
CASSQEGGEYWTQYF
TGTGCCAGCAGCCAAGAAGGGGGCGAATATTGGACCCAGTACTTC
>.|TRBV5-1|TRBJ2-7|.
CASSTGGQLREQYF
TGCGCCAGCAGCACGGGGGGACAGTTACGCGAGCAGTACTTC
>.|TRBV5-4|TRBJ2-3|.
CASSLGGGSSADTQYF
TGTGCCAGCAGTCTGGGGGGCGGGAGTTCCGCAGATACGCAGTATTTT
>.|TRBV5-1|TRBJ1-2|.
CASSLEPGTVYGYTF
TGCGCCAGCAGCTTGGAACCCGGGACGGTTTATGGCTACACCTTC
>.|TRBV15|TRBJ2-7|.
CATSRDEASYEQYF
TGTGCCACCAGCAGAGATGAGGCGTCCTACGAGCAGTACTTC
>.|TRBV12-5|TRBJ1-1|.
CASGLGEGSTEAFF
TGTGCTAGTGGTCTCGGAGAGGGGAGCACTGAAGCTTTCTTT
>.|TRBV2|TRBJ1-5|.
CASSAGLSHQPQHF
TGTGCCAGCAGCGCGGGGCTCAGTCATCAGCCCCAGCATTTT
>.|TRBV29-1|TRBJ1-5|.
CSVALAPAAQPQHF
TGCAGCGTTGCACTGGCCCCGGCGGCGCAGCCCCAGCATTTT
>TRBD1|TRBV5-1|TRBJ1-1|.
CASSLGTGLNTEAFF
TGCGCCAGCAGCTTGGGGACAGGCTTGAACACTGAAGCTTTCTTT
>.|TRBV20-1|TRBJ1-1|.
CSARDPATGYTEAFF
TGCAGTGCTAGAGATCCGGCGACAGGTTACACTGAAGCTTTCTTT
>TRBD1|TRBV13|TRBJ2-7|.
CASSLTDRAYEQYF
TGTGCCAGCAGCTTAACCGACAGGGCGTACGAGCAGTACTTC
>TRBD2|TRBV20-1|TRBJ2-4|.
CSARGEGSLAKNIQYF
TGCAGTGCTAGAGGGGAGGGATCGTTAGCCAAAAACATTCAGTACTTC
>TRBD1|TRBV20-1|TRBJ1-1|.
CSARGQGLRNTEAFF
TGCAGTGCTAGGGGACAGGGACTCCGGAACACTGAAGCTTTCTTT
>.|TRBV4-3|TRBJ1-6|.
CASSQDSGFSYNSPLHF
TGCGCCAGCAGCCAAGATTCGGGGTTCTCCTATAATTCACCCCTCCACTTT
>.|TRBV5-4|TRBJ2-3|.
CASRRERRADTQYF
TGTGCCAGCAGGAGGGAGAGGAGAGCAGATACGCAGTATTTT
>.|TRBV11-3|TRBJ2-7|once
CASSRVRSYEQYF
TGTGCCAGCAGCCGCGTCAGGTCCTACGAGCAGTACTTC
>TRBD2|TRBV28|TRBJ2-2|.
CASSPPASGRSLGLFF
TGTGCCAGCAGTCCCCCAGCTAGCGGACGTTCTCTTGGGCTGTTTTTT
>TRBD1|TRBV6-2/TRBV6-3|TRBJ1-1|.
CASSYGGTANTEAFF
TGTGCCAGCAGTTACGGTGGGACAGCGAACACTGAAGCTTTCTTT
>.|TRBV30|TRBJ2-2|.
CAGGGASQAGELFF
TGTGCCGGCGGAGGGGCCTCGCAGGCCGGGGAGCTGTTTTTT
>TRBD2|TRBV5-1|TRBJ2-7|few
CASSFAGDEQYF
TGCGCCAGCAGCTTTGCGGGGGACGAGCAGTACTTC
>.|TRBV19|TRBJ1-5|.
CASSMDSNQPQHF
TGTGCCAGTAGTATGGACAGCAATCAGCCCCAGCATTTT
>.|TRBV19|TRBJ1-1|.
CASSSQATTEAFF
TGTGCCAGTAGTTCACAGGCTACCACTGAAGCTTTCTTT
>TRBD1|TRBV7-3|TRBJ2-1|.
CASSLRDSSYNEQFF
TGTGCCAGCAGCCTCAGGGACAGCTCCTACAATGAGCAGTTCTTC
>.|TRBV15|TRBJ1-2|once
CATSSGANYGYTF
TGTGCCACCAGCTCAGGAGCTAACTATGGCTACACCTTC
>TRBD2|TRBV3-1|TRBJ2-7|.
CASSQAAGGVKEQYF
TGTGCCAGCAGCCAAGCGGCGGGGGGAGTGAAAGAGCAGTACTTC
>TRBD1|TRBV5-1|TRBJ1-2|.
CASSLFGTGPYGYTF
TGCGCCAGCAGCCTTTTCGGGACAGGCCCCTATGGCTACACCTTC
>.|TRBV2|TRBJ1-1|.
CASSGELREVF
TGTGCCAGCAGTGGAGAGTTAAGGGAGGTATTT